The T cell receptor (beta chain) described here comes from a study of cytomegalovirus exposure and HLA in healthy donors. General study findings and limits: In vitro experiments confirmed that three CMV-associated chains were specific for CMV antigens. Most of the TCR beta V segments (in an earlier analysis) were productive either about 87% or about 30% of the time. It was assumed in the presence/absence analyses that sequencing depth was roughly uniform across donors.

The CDR3 has 13 amino acids. Germline CDR1 MDHEN, CDR2 SYDVKM. The V gene end was trimmed by 5 bases and the J gene end by 7 bases; junction bases not matched to a gene: 7. Points on this clone: What it binds is not known.

Amplification used 60 Vbeta primers and 13 Jbeta primers. Original processing notes: The authors later counted 75 million to 90 million unique TCR beta chains, 9 million to 14 million of them shared. Profiling relied on immunoSEQ multiplex PCR, and the TCRdb table lists in-frame clones only, not all of them. V and J calls plus clone size are reproduced from that table; the DNA served to infer D and trimming. Of about 190,000 clones listed, more than 70% are singletons. This chain joins TRBV28 and TRBJ2-7; TRBD2 aligns across 8 bases. The receptor's source is a young man in good health and CMV-seropositive. The sample was PBMCs. In nucleotides, the CDR3 is TGTGCCAGCAGTGGACTAGCACCGGGGGAGCAGTACTTC. Encoded protein: CASSGLAPGEQYF.